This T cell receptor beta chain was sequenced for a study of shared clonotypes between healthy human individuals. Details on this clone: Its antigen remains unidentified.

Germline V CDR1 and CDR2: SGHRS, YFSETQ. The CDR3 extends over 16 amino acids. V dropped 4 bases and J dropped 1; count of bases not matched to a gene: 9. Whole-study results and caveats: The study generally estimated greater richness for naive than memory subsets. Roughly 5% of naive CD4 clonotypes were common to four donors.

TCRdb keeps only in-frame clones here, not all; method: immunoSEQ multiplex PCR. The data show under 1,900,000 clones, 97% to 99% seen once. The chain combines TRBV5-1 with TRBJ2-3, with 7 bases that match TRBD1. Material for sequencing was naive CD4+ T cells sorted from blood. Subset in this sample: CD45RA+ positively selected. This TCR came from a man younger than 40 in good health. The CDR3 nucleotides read TGCGCCAGCAGCAGACAGGGTTTCAGCGGCACAGATACGCAGTATTTT. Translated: CASSRQGFSGTDTQYF.